What follows are 26 T cell receptor beta chains derived from one specimen sequenced in a study of cytomegalovirus exposure and HLA in healthy donors. 60 Vbeta and 13 Jbeta primers were used in PCR. This table comes from immunoSEQ multiplex PCR, and its TCRdb copy is limited to in-frame clones, with some not included. This sample has 160,000 or so clones, with roughly 82% found just once. Sample: PBMCs. The receptors here all came from a middle-aged man in good health and CMV-seropositive.

This rearrangement joins TRBV13 to TRBJ2-1; D perhaps matches TRBD2 (5 bases). Trimming took off 6 bases at V and 3 bases at J, with 18 bases between the two ends. The germline V gene has CDR1 PRHDT and CDR2 FYEKMQ (reference sequence). The CDR3 has 16 residues. The CDR3 sequence: CASRRTGSSFYNEQFF. The CDR3 DNA follows: TGTGCCAGCAGAAGGACGGGATCCAGCTTCTACAATGAGCAGTTCTTC.

This sequence joins TRBV10-3 and TRBJ1-5, with D perhaps TRBD1 (5 bases). This CDR3 is 14 amino acids long. Between the trimmed V and J ends, which lost 10 bases and 7 bases, there was a span of 20 bases. Per germline, CDR1 ENHRY and CDR2 SYGVKD. The CDR3 reads CATGDGGLGQPQHF. The CDR3 DNA follows: TGTGCCACGGGGGACGGGGGGTTAGGGCAGCCCCAGCATTTT.

J is TRBJ2-5 and V is TRBV28; D is possibly TRBD1 (6 bases). Germline-derived CDR1 and CDR2 are MDHEN and SYDVKM. The CDR3 runs 12 residues. The V end was cut by 2 bases, the J end by 14 bases, with 15 bases between. CDR3 DNA sequence: TGTGCCAGCAGTTTAATACAGGGTCAGCTTTACTTC. This encodes CASSLIQGQLYF.

V gene TRBV19 combines with J gene TRBJ1-2, with TRBD1 matching 12 bases. The CDR3 extends over 14 amino acids. Trimming cost V 6 bases and J 4 bases; bases outside gene matches: 3. Germline V gene lookup returns CDR1 LNHDA and CDR2 SQIVND (reference sequence). Written as DNA, the CDR3 is TGTGCCAGTAGAACGGGACAGGGGGCCTATGGCTACACCTTC. It is translated as CASRTGQGAYGYTF.

This chain joins TRBV7-9 and TRBJ2-1; D may be TRBD1 (5 bases). V lost 2 bases and J lost 9, with 17 bases in between. The CDR3 loop spans 15 amino acids. Germline CDR1 is SEHNR and CDR2 is FQNEAQ (reference sequence). The CDR3 here is CASSLRQGYSTEQFF. The CDR3 DNA reads as TGTGCCAGCAGCTTAAGGCAGGGTTATTCTACTGAGCAGTTCTTC. Drawing the rest from reference TRBV7-9 and TRBJ2-1, the complete variable domain is DTGVSQNPRHKITKRGQNVTFRCDPISEHNRLYWYRQTLGQGPEFLTYFQNEAQLEKSRLLSDRFSAERPKGSFSTLEIQRTEQGDSAMYLCASSLRQGYSTEQFFGPGTRLTVL.

V is TRBV11-2 and J is TRBJ2-7; D ambiguous. Trimming left V 1 base short and J 3 bases short, with 7 bases between. Germline V gives CDR1 SGHAT, CDR2 FQNNGV. The CDR3 runs 13 residues. The DNA for the CDR3 is TGTGCCAGCAGCTTAGCGGTTTTCTACGAGCAGTACTTC. Amino acid sequence: CASSLAVFYEQYF.

This clone was recorded once. The gene calls are TRBV6-1 and TRBJ1-2, with 12 nucleotides matching TRBD1. CDR1 and CDR2 (germline): MNHNS, SASEGT. The CDR3 has 15 residues. V lost 4 bases, J lost 8 bases, and 8 bases stayed unmatched. This chain's CDR3 is CASSVGTGGSWGYTF. As DNA, the CDR3 is TGTGCCAGCAGTGTCGGGACAGGGGGCTCATGGGGCTACACCTTC.

This clone was detected only a few times. This sequence joins TRBV9 and TRBJ1-2, with D perhaps TRBD1 (6 bases). Per the germline V gene, CDR1 is SGDLS and CDR2 is YYNGEE. Trimming removed 4 bases at V and 0 bases at J, with 19 bases between. The CDR3 sequence is 17 residues long. The CDR3 coding sequence is TGTGCCAGCAGCCCGAGAACAGGGCCCTTAACTAACTATGGCTACACCTTC. This gives the protein CASSPRTGPLTNYGYTF.

This chain joins TRBV7-2 and TRBJ2-7, with TRBD2 matching over 8 bases. From germline, CDR1 is SGHTA and CDR2 FQGNSA. The J segment lost 0 bases and the V segment lost 4 bases, leaving 8 bases of the junction unmatched. The CDR3 spans 16 residues. This CDR3 is CASSSRGGGGSYEQYF. CDR3 coding DNA: TGTGCCAGCAGCTCCCGGGGGGGCGGGGGCTCCTACGAGCAGTACTTC. Combining the CDR3 with reference TRBV7-2 and TRBJ2-7 gives the whole variable domain GAGVSQSPSNKVTEKGKDVELRCDPISGHTALYWYRQSLGQGLEFLIYFQGNSAPDKSGLPSDRFSAERTGGSVSTLTIQRTQQEDSAVYLCASSSRGGGGSYEQYFGPGTRLTVT.

V is TRBV29-1 and J is TRBJ2-1; the D gene is possibly TRBD1 (7 bases). Germline CDR1 reads SQVTM; CDR2 reads ANQGSEA. The CDR3 has 13 residues. Trimming cost V 4 bases and J 5 bases, with 12 bases left between them. This CDR3 is CSVARGDDNEQFF. The DNA for the CDR3 is TGCAGCGTTGCCAGGGGGGATGACAATGAGCAGTTCTTC.

The chain recombines TRBV28 with TRBJ2-7; D perhaps matches TRBD2 (6 bases). The CDR3 is 14 amino acids. In germline, CDR1 is MDHEN, CDR2 SYDVKM. Trimming shortened V by 3 bases and J by 2 bases, and 11 bases separated the two germline ends. The CDR3 sequence is CASSLGGPTYEQYF. Written as DNA, the CDR3 is TGTGCCAGCAGTTTGGGGGGACCTACCTACGAGCAGTACTTC.

The sample holds one count of this clone. The rearrangement links TRBV27 to TRBJ2-7; 15 bases line up with TRBD2. CDR1 and CDR2 from the germline V gene are MNHEY and SMNVEV (reference sequence). This CDR3 has 15 residues. V was clipped by 3 bases and J by 6 bases; unmatched bases: 3. CDR3 loop: CASSLGLAGGSEQYF. The CDR3 coding sequence is TGTGCCAGCAGTTTGGGACTAGCGGGAGGATCCGAGCAGTACTTC.

This clone has more than one count but fewer than ten. V and J are TRBV12-5 and TRBJ1-1; TRBD1 matches at 11 bases. CDR1 is LGHNT and CDR2 is FRNRAP in the germline V gene. The V gene end was trimmed by 1 base and the J gene end by 2 bases; junction bases not matched to a gene: 15. The CDR3 contains 20 residues. In nucleotides, the CDR3 is TGTGCTAGTGGTTTGGCGCGACCCGGGGACAGGGGGAGTAGAAACACTGAAGCTTTCTTT. As protein: CASGLARPGDRGSRNTEAFF.

This clone has just one count. The chain recombines TRBV19 with TRBJ2-7; no clear D gene. CDR1 and CDR2 (germline): LNHDA, SQIVND (reference sequence). The CDR3 is 14 residues long. The CDR3 sequence: CATLLIETPYEQYF. CDR3 DNA sequence: TGTGCAACTCTACTTATAGAGACACCCTACGAGCAGTACTTC.

This chain connects TRBV6-1 to TRBJ2-5; tentatively, D is TRBD2 (5 bases). Between the trimmed V and J ends, which lost 3 bases and 4 bases, there was a span of 9 bases. CDR3 length: 13 residues. Germline lookup yields CDR1 MNHNS and CDR2 SASEGT. The CDR3 reads CASSEASRETQYF. DNA of the CDR3: TGTGCCAGCAGTGAGGCTAGCAGAGAGACCCAGTACTTC.

The V gene is TRBV6-5, the J gene TRBJ1-2, with D perhaps matching TRBD1 (5 bases). V was cut by 4 bases and J by 8 bases, with 14 bases left in between. Germline V gives CDR1 MNHEY, CDR2 SVGAGI. The CDR3 is 13 amino acids. CDR3 nucleotides: TGTGCCAGCAGTTGGGGCGGGGGGTTGGGCTACACCTTC. Translation gives CASSWGGGLGYTF.

The chain employs TRBV5-1 and TRBJ2-5, with D possibly TRBD2 on 6 matching bases. The germline gives CDR1 SGHRS, CDR2 YFSETQ. V was pared by 4 bases and J by 5 bases, with 15 bases between. The length of the CDR3 is 14 residues. Here the CDR3 reads CASSRTTQMETQYF. DNA for the CDR3: TGCGCCAGCAGCCGGACTACGCAAATGGAGACCCAGTACTTC.

In regard to this clone: One end of the junction fails to match germline, which may point to a read error. CDR3 residues: CASSLRGDTEAFF. CDR3 bases: TGTGCTAGCAGCCTTCGGGGGGACACTGAAGCTTTCTTT. This chain connects TRBV7-7 to TRBJ1-1; the D gene is possibly TRBD1 (5 bases). Germline V gives CDR1 SSHAT, CDR2 FNYEAQ (reference sequence). This CDR3 is 13 amino acids long.

This clone came up a few times. CDR3 sequence reads: CASSVWGQEAFF. DNA of the CDR3: TGTGCCAGTAGCGTATGGGGACAGGAAGCTTTCTTT. The chain uses TRBV19 and TRBJ1-1, with TRBD1 matching over 7 bases. CDR1 is LNHDA and CDR2 is SQIVND in the germline V gene (reference sequence). The CDR3 spans 12 residues. V shed 6 bases and J 8 bases; nucleotides not matched to a gene: 6.

This chain uses TRBV7-3 with TRBJ1-1; the D gene is possibly TRBD1 (5 bases). The CDR3 is 15 residues long. CDR1 SGHTA and CDR2 FQGTGA come from the germline V gene. V was pared by 5 bases and J by 0 bases, with 13 bases between. The CDR3 is CASSPTGGMNTEAFF. The DNA of the CDR3 is TGTGCCAGCAGCCCCACCGGGGGGATGAACACTGAAGCTTTCTTT.

To note about this clone: The sample has other DNA sequences that encode this CDR3 too. The chain couples TRBV19 to TRBJ2-1; 8 bases agree with TRBD2. V lost 3 bases and J lost 1; bases outside the gene matches: 2. Germline CDR1 and CDR2: LNHDA and SQIVND (reference sequence). The CDR3 has 15 amino acids. CDR3 nucleotides: TGTGCCAGTAGTATTGCGGGAGGATCCTACAATGAGCAGTTCTTC. It yields the protein CASSIAGGSYNEQFF.

V is TRBV19 and J is TRBJ1-1; TRBD1 matches 7 bases. Trimming cost V 3 bases and J 8 bases; bases outside gene matches: 3. Germline lookup yields CDR1 LNHDA and CDR2 SQIVND (reference sequence). The CDR3 runs 12 residues. The CDR3 DNA reads TGTGCCAGTAGTATGGGACAGAGAGAAGCTTTCTTT. It yields the protein CASSMGQREAFF.

This chain links TRBV9 with TRBJ2-1; 11 positions agree with TRBD2. Trimming took 0 bases from V and 10 from J; bases not matched to a gene: 9. In germline, CDR1 is SGDLS, CDR2 YYNGEE. The CDR3 has 16 residues. CDR3 protein: CASSVGVAGGIEEQFF. CDR3 coding DNA: TGTGCCAGCAGCGTAGGGGTAGCGGGAGGGATAGAGGAGCAGTTCTTC. Full variable domain (missing parts from reference TRBV9 and TRBJ2-1): DSGVTQTPKHLITATGQRVTLRCSPRSGDLSVYWYQQSLDQGLQFLIQYYNGEERAKGNILERFSAQQFPDLHSELNLSSLELGDSALYFCASSVGVAGGIEEQFFGPGTRLTVL.

The rearrangement links TRBV6-5 to TRBJ1-2, with D hard to call. The CDR3 sequence is 13 residues long. In germline, CDR1 is MNHEY, CDR2 SVGAGI. V lost 7 bases, J lost 1 base, and 10 bases lay in between. In DNA, the CDR3 is TGTGCCAGCATGCTGAGCCTTAACTATGGCTACACCTTC. Amino acid sequence: CASMLSLNYGYTF.

The V gene is TRBV7-6, the J gene TRBJ1-1; perhaps TRBD1 as D (5 bases). V was cut by 5 bases and J by 6 bases, with 10 bases left in between. The CDR3 covers 12 residues. The V gene's germline CDR1 is SGHVS and CDR2 FNYEAQ. CDR3 coding DNA: TGTGCCAGCAGCCCTGGGGCCCCTGAAGCTTTCTTT. Translating it yields CASSPGAPEAFF.

The V call is TRBV9, the J call TRBJ2-7, with 12 bases lining up with TRBD1. Germline loops: CDR1 SGDLS, CDR2 YYNGEE. J was trimmed by 6 bases and V by 4 bases; bases with no gene match: 8. This CDR3 has 15 residues. CDR3 sequence (DNA): TGTGCCAGCAGCACATCCGGGACAGGGGGCCGCGAGCAGTACTTC. Its translation is CASSTSGTGGREQYF.